This T cell receptor (beta chain) is from a study of CD8+CD57+ T cells in acquired aplastic anemia. At the level of the study: The study obtained an average of around 3.4 ug of DNA from sorted CD4+ and CD8+ cells. Healthy donor CD4+ samples were sequenced to a depth that averaged roughly 10 million reads.

This CDR3 is 13 amino acids long. V lost 6 bases and J lost 2, with 14 bases in between. Germline CDR1 and CDR2: SQVTM and ANQGSEA. This clonotype was seen a few times. Its antigen remains unidentified. Study-level points and caveats: About 28 sequences, all CD8+ CDR3, were shared between patients and controls. Controls did not differ significantly from patients in CD8+ Simpson's diversity.

Genomic DNA served as template for TCR beta VDJ and CDR3 profiling. TCRdb fed the reads into MiXCR, producing one record per CDR3 protein. In the table there are about 160,000 distinct CDR3 sequences, just under 45% of which are singletons. This sequence originates from a human donor in good health. V usage is TRBV29-1 and J usage is TRBJ2-7; possibly TRBD1 for D (5 bases). Material for sequencing was sorted CD4+, CD8+, or CD8+CD57+ T cells (not recorded which) from PBMCs. The CDR3 region is CSVARVAAYEQYF. The CDR3 nucleotides read TGCAGCGTCGCCAGGGTCGCGGCCTACGAGCAGTACTTC.